The rows below give T cell receptor beta chains drawn from one sample of a study of T-cell reconstitution after alpha-beta-depleted transplantation in children. TCRdb passed the PCR reads through MiXCR, listing each CDR3 protein once. Of about 360,000 distinct CDR3 sequences in the sample, about 14% were seen once. The material was PBMCs, obtained from the stem cell graft. Receptors originate from a human donor who donated a stem cell graft to a child with Fanconi anemia. The CDR3 runs from the conserved cysteine through the conserved F or W. A D gene is named only where the DNA matches it firmly. Clone size appears in some rows only: once, few, many, or a class for an expanded clone.

clone size: -; J gene: TRBJ2-3; V gene: TRBV4-3; D gene: -; CDR3 protein: CASSQSHLNTDTQYF; CDR3 DNA: TGCGCCAGCAGCCAGTCACACCTGAACACAGATACGCAGTATTTT
clone size: few; J gene: TRBJ2-3; V gene: TRBV7-8; D gene: TRBD2; CDR3 protein: CASSFRPGGTTDTQYF; CDR3 DNA: TGTGCCAGCAGCTTTCGGCCGGGGGGAACCACAGATACGCAGTATTTT
clone size: few; J gene: TRBJ2-6; V gene: TRBV12-5; D gene: TRBD1; CDR3 protein: CASGFLQGATGANVLTF; CDR3 DNA: TGTGCTAGTGGTTTTCTTCAGGGGGCTACTGGGGCCAACGTCCTGACTTTC
clone size: -; J gene: TRBJ2-6; V gene: TRBV20-1; D gene: -; CDR3 protein: CSARVASSGANVLTF; CDR3 DNA: TGCAGTGCTAGAGTGGCCTCCTCTGGGGCCAACGTCCTGACTTTC
clone size: few; J gene: TRBJ2-1; V gene: TRBV28; D gene: -; CDR3 protein: CASRFYGDNEQFF; CDR3 DNA: TGTGCCAGCAGATTCTACGGGGACAATGAGCAGTTCTTC
clone size: -; J gene: TRBJ1-1; V gene: TRBV9; D gene: -; CDR3 protein: CASSVSPGPNTEAFF; CDR3 DNA: TGTGCCAGCAGCGTATCCCCGGGCCCGAACACTGAAGCTTTCTTT
clone size: few; J gene: TRBJ2-7; V gene: TRBV7-8; D gene: TRBD1; CDR3 protein: CASSPSGTESDEQYF; CDR3 DNA: TGTGCCAGCAGCCCCTCCGGGACAGAATCCGACGAGCAGTACTTC
clone size: few; J gene: TRBJ2-3; V gene: TRBV24-1; D gene: -; CDR3 protein: CATSDLLGTQDTQYF; CDR3 DNA: TGTGCCACCAGTGATTTGCTCGGGACACAAGATACGCAGTATTTT
clone size: -; J gene: TRBJ2-2; V gene: TRBV7-9; D gene: TRBD1; CDR3 protein: CASSLLSGTDRVGELFF; CDR3 DNA: TGTGCCAGCAGCTTACTGTCGGGGACAGACCGTGTCGGGGAGCTGTTTTTT
clone size: few; J gene: TRBJ1-5; V gene: TRBV23-1; D gene: -; CDR3 protein: CASSQSRRCDLGQPQHF; CDR3 DNA: TGCGCCAGCAGTCAATCGAGGCGGTGCGATTTAGGGCAGCCCCAGCATTTT
clone size: few; J gene: TRBJ1-2; V gene: TRBV28; D gene: TRBD1; CDR3 protein: CASTTQGQYYGYTF; CDR3 DNA: TGTGCCAGCACTACTCAGGGACAGTACTATGGCTACACCTTC
clone size: many; J gene: TRBJ2-3; V gene: TRBV6-2/TRBV6-3; D gene: -; CDR3 protein: CASSYSGGASDTQYF; CDR3 DNA: TGTGCCAGCAGTTACTCTGGTGGAGCATCAGATACGCAGTATTTT
clone size: many; J gene: TRBJ1-1; V gene: TRBV30; D gene: -; CDR3 protein: CAWSVGVDPGGEAFF; CDR3 DNA: TGTGCCTGGAGTGTCGGGGTTGATCCCGGAGGTGAAGCTTTCTTT
clone size: -; J gene: TRBJ2-5; V gene: TRBV5-1; D gene: -; CDR3 protein: CASSTSLALGETQYF; CDR3 DNA: TGCGCCAGCAGCACCTCACTAGCTCTGGGCGAGACCCAGTACTTC
clone size: few; J gene: TRBJ1-1; V gene: TRBV18; D gene: -; CDR3 protein: CASSPAGAVGQAFF; CDR3 DNA: TGTGCCAGCTCACCAGCGGGGGCAGTAGGCCAAGCTTTCTTT
clone size: many; J gene: TRBJ2-2; V gene: TRBV5-1; D gene: -; CDR3 protein: CASSLMRGRNTGELFF; CDR3 DNA: TGCGCCAGCAGCTTGATGAGGGGCCGGAACACCGGGGAGCTGTTTTTT
clone size: -; J gene: TRBJ1-1; V gene: TRBV5-4; D gene: -; CDR3 protein: CAMSLAPAGTEAFF; CDR3 DNA: TGTGCCATGAGCCTGGCGCCGGCGGGGACTGAAGCTTTCTTT
clone size: many; J gene: TRBJ1-5; V gene: TRBV3-1; D gene: TRBD1; CDR3 protein: CASSLGTGEQPQHF; CDR3 DNA: TGTGCCAGCAGCCTCGGGACAGGGGAACAGCCCCAGCATTTT
clone size: few; J gene: TRBJ2-3; V gene: TRBV4-3; D gene: -; CDR3 protein: CASSQDARAGDTQYF; CDR3 DNA: TGCGCCAGCAGCCAAGATGCAAGGGCAGGAGATACGCAGTATTTT
clone size: few; J gene: TRBJ2-1; V gene: TRBV5-1; D gene: TRBD1; CDR3 protein: CASSLDRGLSNEQFF; CDR3 DNA: TGCGCCAGCAGCTTGGACAGGGGGCTTTCCAATGAGCAGTTCTTC
clone size: many; J gene: TRBJ2-3; V gene: TRBV5-1; D gene: -; CDR3 protein: CASSLEPPTDTQYF; CDR3 DNA: TGCGCCAGCAGCTTGGAGCCCCCTACAGATACGCAGTATTTT
clone size: many; J gene: TRBJ2-1; V gene: TRBV12-3/TRBV12-4; D gene: -; CDR3 protein: CASSFRGPDEQFF; CDR3 DNA: TGTGCCAGCAGTTTTCGGGGGCCGGATGAGCAGTTCTTC
clone size: few; J gene: TRBJ2-3; V gene: TRBV20-1; D gene: -; CDR3 protein: CSATPGDTQYF; CDR3 DNA: TGCAGTGCTACCCCTGGAGATACGCAGTATTTT
clone size: -; J gene: TRBJ1-1; V gene: TRBV30; D gene: -; CDR3 protein: CAWSPDPSAFF; CDR3 DNA: TGTGCCTGGAGTCCGGACCCCTCCGCTTTCTTT
clone size: many; J gene: TRBJ1-1; V gene: TRBV12-3/TRBV12-4; D gene: -; CDR3 protein: CASSQQGYGEAFF; CDR3 DNA: TGTGCCAGCAGTCAACAGGGATATGGTGAAGCTTTCTTT
clone size: few; J gene: TRBJ2-7; V gene: TRBV7-8; D gene: -; CDR3 protein: CATSGASYEQYF; CDR3 DNA: TGTGCCACTTCAGGGGCTTCCTACGAGCAGTACTTC
clone size: few; J gene: TRBJ1-2; V gene: TRBV29-1; D gene: -; CDR3 protein: CSVTPGPDGYTF; CDR3 DNA: TGCAGCGTTACTCCAGGCCCGGATGGCTACACCTTC
clone size: few; J gene: TRBJ2-2; V gene: TRBV5-1; D gene: TRBD1; CDR3 protein: CASSYDDRVAGELFF; CDR3 DNA: TGCGCCAGCAGCTACGACGACAGGGTGGCCGGGGAGCTGTTTTTT
clone size: few; J gene: TRBJ1-5; V gene: TRBV7-2; D gene: TRBD1; CDR3 protein: CASSRRTGNQPQHF; CDR3 DNA: TGTGCCAGCAGCCGTCGGACAGGGAATCAGCCCCAGCATTTT
clone size: many; J gene: TRBJ2-3; V gene: TRBV5-1; D gene: -; CDR3 protein: CASSVMNKQDTQYF; CDR3 DNA: TGCGCCAGCAGCGTGATGAACAAGCAGGATACGCAGTATTTT
clone size: many; J gene: TRBJ1-1; V gene: TRBV28; D gene: -; CDR3 protein: CASSLRRLGTEAFF; CDR3 DNA: TGTGCCAGCAGTTTAAGGCGGCTTGGCACTGAAGCTTTCTTT
clone size: -; J gene: TRBJ1-6; V gene: TRBV27; D gene: TRBD1; CDR3 protein: CASSRDRTNSPLHF; CDR3 DNA: TGTGCCAGCAGTAGGGACAGAACCAATTCACCCCTCCACTTT
clone size: many; J gene: TRBJ1-3; V gene: TRBV30; D gene: TRBD1; CDR3 protein: CALLSGTGENTIYF; CDR3 DNA: TGTGCCCTCCTTAGCGGGACAGGGGAAAACACCATATATTTT
clone size: -; J gene: TRBJ2-3; V gene: TRBV10-2; D gene: -; CDR3 protein: CASSDTDPTDTQYF; CDR3 DNA: TGCGCCAGCAGTGACACGGACCCCACAGATACGCAGTATTTT
clone size: -; J gene: TRBJ2-5; V gene: TRBV29-1; D gene: TRBD1; CDR3 protein: CSVEPRQGAPRETQYF; CDR3 DNA: TGCAGCGTTGAACCAAGGCAGGGGGCCCCTCGAGAGACCCAGTACTTC
clone size: -; J gene: TRBJ2-3; V gene: TRBV11-2; D gene: -; CDR3 protein: CASSRRVDTQYF; CDR3 DNA: TGTGCCAGCAGCCGGCGGGTAGATACGCAGTATTTT
clone size: -; J gene: TRBJ1-1; V gene: TRBV15; D gene: -; CDR3 protein: CATSRDIRSRQPNTEAFF; CDR3 DNA: TGTGCCACCAGCAGAGATATTAGGTCGAGACAGCCGAACACTGAAGCTTTCTTT
clone size: -; J gene: TRBJ1-1; V gene: TRBV20-1; D gene: -; CDR3 protein: CSAKEVQGLNTEAFF; CDR3 DNA: TGCAGTGCCAAAGAAGTACAGGGACTGAACACTGAAGCTTTCTTT
clone size: -; J gene: TRBJ2-1; V gene: TRBV6-2/TRBV6-3; D gene: TRBD2; CDR3 protein: CASRTSGGTNEQFF; CDR3 DNA: TGTGCCAGCAGAACTAGCGGGGGGACCAATGAGCAGTTCTTC
clone size: few; J gene: TRBJ2-2; V gene: TRBV5-1; D gene: TRBD1; CDR3 protein: CASSNRGLDTGELFF; CDR3 DNA: TGCGCCAGCAGCAACAGGGGGCTGGACACCGGGGAGCTGTTTTTT
clone size: few; J gene: TRBJ1-1; V gene: TRBV5-1; D gene: TRBD1; CDR3 protein: CASSWITGGTEAFF; CDR3 DNA: TGCGCCAGCAGCTGGATTACAGGGGGCACTGAAGCTTTCTTT
clone size: -; J gene: TRBJ1-2; V gene: TRBV30; D gene: -; CDR3 protein: CAFQHRVDYTF; CDR3 DNA: TGTGCCTTTCAACACAGGGTAGACTACACCTTC
clone size: few; J gene: TRBJ1-6; V gene: TRBV5-5; D gene: -; CDR3 protein: CASSLDLGSPLHF; CDR3 DNA: TGTGCCAGCAGCCTGGACTTGGGTTCACCCCTCCACTTT
clone size: few; J gene: TRBJ2-5; V gene: TRBV5-6; D gene: TRBD1; CDR3 protein: CASSLPGQQETQYF; CDR3 DNA: TGTGCCAGCAGCTTGCCGGGACAGCAAGAGACCCAGTACTTC
clone size: -; J gene: TRBJ2-1; V gene: TRBV7-2; D gene: TRBD2; CDR3 protein: CASSPRTSGEYNEQFF; CDR3 DNA: TGTGCCAGCAGCCCACGGACTAGCGGGGAATACAATGAGCAGTTCTTC
clone size: -; J gene: TRBJ1-6; V gene: TRBV5-1; D gene: -; CDR3 protein: CASSLGQPVYNSPLHF; CDR3 DNA: TGCGCCAGCAGCTTGGGACAGCCCGTGTATAATTCACCCCTCCACTTT
clone size: -; J gene: TRBJ2-1; V gene: TRBV5-4; D gene: -; CDR3 protein: CASSLDTSRGQFF; CDR3 DNA: TGTGCCAGCAGCTTGGACACCTCTCGGGGGCAGTTCTTC
clone size: -; J gene: TRBJ2-1; V gene: TRBV19; D gene: -; CDR3 protein: CASSVTRGSEQFF; CDR3 DNA: TGTGCCAGTAGTGTAACTAGAGGGAGTGAGCAGTTCTTC
clone size: many; J gene: TRBJ1-6; V gene: TRBV6-2/TRBV6-3; D gene: -; CDR3 protein: CASALGTANNSPLHF; CDR3 DNA: TGTGCCAGCGCCTTGGGGACGGCTAATAATTCACCCCTCCACTTT
clone size: many; J gene: TRBJ1-1; V gene: TRBV5-1; D gene: -; CDR3 protein: CASSLPGLEGTEAFF; CDR3 DNA: TGCGCCAGCAGCTTACCGGGACTAGAGGGGACTGAAGCTTTCTTT
clone size: few; J gene: TRBJ2-5; V gene: TRBV10-1; D gene: -; CDR3 protein: CASSEVGSGETQYF; CDR3 DNA: TGCGCCAGCAGTGAGGTGGGGTCAGGGGAGACCCAGTACTTC
clone size: -; J gene: TRBJ1-6; V gene: TRBV7-9; D gene: -; CDR3 protein: CASSLEQRHSPLHF; CDR3 DNA: TGTGCCAGCAGCTTAGAACAGCGGCATTCACCCCTCCACTTT
clone size: -; J gene: TRBJ2-1; V gene: TRBV18; D gene: -; CDR3 protein: CASSPGRPTYNEQFF; CDR3 DNA: TGTGCCAGCTCGCCGGGTAGACCTACCTACAATGAGCAGTTCTTC
clone size: -; J gene: TRBJ1-2; V gene: TRBV10-3; D gene: TRBD1; CDR3 protein: CAPPQGARGYTF; CDR3 DNA: TGTGCCCCACCACAGGGGGCGCGTGGCTACACCTTC
clone size: few; J gene: TRBJ1-3; V gene: TRBV12-3/TRBV12-4; D gene: -; CDR3 protein: CASSLIGAGNTIYF; CDR3 DNA: TGTGCCAGCAGTTTAATTGGAGCGGGAAACACCATATATTTT